These 5 T cell receptor beta chains share one sample of origin, sequenced in a study of T cells after yellow fever vaccination. From the 5' RACE reads, TCRdb called clonotypes with MiXCR, one entry per CDR3 protein. The sample lists a few hundred thousand distinct CDR3 sequences; around 4% were seen once. The sample in question was PBMCs, obtained on the day of the yellow fever booster vaccination. These TCRs come from a man between 18 and 29 years old who received the YFV17D yellow fever vaccine.

This clonotype has just a few counts. The chain combines TRBV20-1 with TRBJ1-2, with 10 bases aligning to TRBD1. The germline gives CDR1 DFQATT, CDR2 SNEGSKA (reference sequence). With 3 bases clipped from V and 4 bases from J, the junction kept 11 bases outside the gene matches. The CDR3 runs 16 residues. The CDR3 here is CSARGLGTGDGYGYTF. The CDR3 DNA reads as TGCAGTGCTAGGGGTCTAGGGACAGGGGACGGCTATGGCTACACCTTC.

This clonotype was observed a handful of times. The rearrangement uses TRBV7-2 and TRBJ2-5; TRBD2 matches at 10 bases. Germline values: CDR1 SGHTA, CDR2 FQGNSA. V shed 2 bases, J shed 5 bases, and the junction held 8 bases outside the gene matches. The CDR3 is made up of 16 amino acids. The CDR3 loop reads CASSLLLAGLGETQYF. The CDR3 DNA is TGTGCCAGCAGCTTATTACTAGCGGGGTTAGGGGAGACCCAGTACTTC.

This clonotype was seen more than once but under ten times. This rearrangement joins TRBV5-1 to TRBJ2-2, with 7 positions matching TRBD1. V dropped 2 bases and J dropped 3; count of bases not matched to a gene: 1. The CDR3 loop spans 14 amino acids. Germline CDR1 and CDR2: SGHRS and YFSETQ. CDR3 protein: CASSFGTDTGELFF. The CDR3 DNA is TGCGCCAGCAGCTTTGGGACAGACACCGGGGAGCTGTTTTTT.

The V gene is TRBV28, the J gene TRBJ2-3; a weak D match, TRBD2 (7 bases). CDR1 is MDHEN, CDR2 SYDVKM, per germline. Trimming left V 4 bases short and J 6 bases short, with 20 bases between. CDR3 length: 16 residues. The CDR3 spells CASSSIWGGAADTQYF. DNA of the CDR3: TGTGCCAGCAGTTCCATATGGGGGGGGGCCGCGGATACGCAGTATTTT.

This chain connects TRBV10-1 to TRBJ2-7; 10 bases agree with TRBD2. Losses at the gene ends were 0 bases for V and 7 bases for J; bases not matched to a gene: 21. CDR1 is WNHNN, CDR2 SYGVQD, per germline (reference sequence). The CDR3 spans 20 residues. The CDR3 spells CASSESTLSRVERGGWEQYV. DNA for the CDR3: TGCGCCAGCAGTGAGTCGACTCTATCCCGAGTAGAGCGGGGGGGCTGGGAGCAGTACGTC.